The next 7 T cell receptor beta chains were all read from a single sample in a study of control samples from healthy donors and cancer patients. Clones were read by immunoSEQ multiplex PCR, and TCRdb kept only the in-frame ones, dropping some. The table lists fewer than 70,000 clones, around 95% of them singletons. Sequenced sample: blood. The receptors were gathered from a man aged 25-45 years in good health.

This chain joins TRBV5-6 and TRBJ1-1; D remains ambiguous. The CDR3 spans 15 residues. Germline lookup yields CDR1 SGHDT and CDR2 YYEEEE. Trimming cost V 6 bases and J 3 bases, with 18 bases left between them. The CDR3 sequence is CASTLTRAPDTEAFF. CDR3 DNA: TGTGCCAGCACCCTCACTCGGGCGCCGGACACTGAAGCTTTCTTT.

V is TRBV28 and J is TRBJ2-5; D is unclear. The CDR3 length is 13 residues. Trimming pared 6 bases from V and 5 bases from J, leaving 13 bases between. The germline V gene encodes CDR1 MDHEN and CDR2 SYDVKM. In nucleotides, the CDR3 is TGTGCCAGCAGGATCGGGTTTCGGGAGACCCAGTACTTC. This codes for CASRIGFRETQYF.

The rearrangement joins TRBV5-1 to TRBJ1-1, with TRBD1 identical over 9 bases. V lost 1 base to trimming and J lost 4 bases; unmatched junction nucleotides: 8. Germline CDR1 is SGHRS and CDR2 is YFSETQ. This CDR3 has 16 residues. CDR3 nucleotides: TGCGCCAGCAGCTTGTCAACAGGGGGCTTGGGCACTGAAGCTTTCTTT. It yields the protein CASSLSTGGLGTEAFF. The full variable domain, its missing parts supplied by reference TRBV5-1 and TRBJ1-1, is KAGVTQTPRYLIKTRGQQVTLSCSPISGHRSVSWYQQTPGQGLQFLFEYFSETQRNKGNFPGRFSGRQFSNSRSEMNVSTLELGDSALYLCASSLSTGGLGTEAFFGQGTRLTVV.

This rearrangement joins TRBV6-4 to TRBJ2-7; a weak D match, TRBD2 (5 bases). The V end lost 11 bases, the J end lost 2 bases, and 13 bases lay between the germline ends. The germline gives CDR1 MRHNA, CDR2 SNTAGT. The CDR3 spans 12 residues. The CDR3 region is CAYLDFTYEQYF. The CDR3 DNA reads TGTGCCTATTTGGACTTTACCTACGAGCAGTACTTC.

V is TRBV9 and J is TRBJ2-1, with 12 bases identical to TRBD2. V gave up 4 bases and J gave up 0 bases; unmatched junction bases: 8. Per the germline V gene, CDR1 is SGDLS and CDR2 is YYNGEE. This CDR3 spans 18 amino acids. The CDR3 reads CASSRRTSGVFSYNEQFF. CDR3 nucleotides: TGTGCCAGCAGCCGCAGGACTAGCGGGGTGTTCTCCTACAATGAGCAGTTCTTC.

V usage is TRBV25-1 and J usage is TRBJ1-4, with 8 bases identical to TRBD1. CDR3 length: 16 residues. The V and J ends lost 4 bases and 4 bases, in that order; junction bases with no gene match: 8. Germline V CDR1 and CDR2: MGHDK, SYGVNS. The CDR3 loop is CASSALPGQDNEKLFF. DNA for the CDR3: TGTGCCAGCAGTGCCCTACCGGGACAGGATAATGAAAAACTGTTTTTT.

The chain recombines TRBV7-2 with TRBJ2-1; no firm D call. Germline values: CDR1 SGHTA, CDR2 FQGNSA. The length of the CDR3 is 14 residues. Trimming removed 5 bases from V and 9 bases from J, with 17 bases in between. Here the CDR3 reads CASSPRAAVSEQFF. The CDR3 DNA follows: TGTGCCAGCAGCCCCCGGGCGGCGGTTTCTGAGCAGTTCTTC.